Reported below is one TCR beta chain. These data are taken from a study of shared clonotypes between healthy human individuals. Deep-level running was used for the assay. Repertoires were generated with immunoSEQ multiplex PCR, while TCRdb's copy carries only in-frame clones and drops some. The table includes 550,000 to 750,000 clones, just under 97% detected once. CD45RO-negative CD8 cells positively selected for CCR7 made up the naive population, which excluded terminally differentiated effector memory CD45RA+ cells. Caucasian adults living in Nashville, Tennessee, provided all samples. In germline, CDR1 is SQVTM, CDR2 ANQGSEA. The CDR3 loop spans 11 amino acids. Trimming pared 4 bases from V and 9 bases from J, leaving 10 bases between.

The TCR comes from a woman aged 25 to 39 in good health. The J gene is TRBJ2-1, the V gene TRBV29-1; possibly TRBD1 for D (6 bases). Sequencing was carried out using naive CD8+ T cells sorted from blood. CDR3 sequence: CSVVGAGEQFF. The CDR3 bases are TGCAGCGTTGTGGGGGCAGGTGAGCAGTTCTTC.